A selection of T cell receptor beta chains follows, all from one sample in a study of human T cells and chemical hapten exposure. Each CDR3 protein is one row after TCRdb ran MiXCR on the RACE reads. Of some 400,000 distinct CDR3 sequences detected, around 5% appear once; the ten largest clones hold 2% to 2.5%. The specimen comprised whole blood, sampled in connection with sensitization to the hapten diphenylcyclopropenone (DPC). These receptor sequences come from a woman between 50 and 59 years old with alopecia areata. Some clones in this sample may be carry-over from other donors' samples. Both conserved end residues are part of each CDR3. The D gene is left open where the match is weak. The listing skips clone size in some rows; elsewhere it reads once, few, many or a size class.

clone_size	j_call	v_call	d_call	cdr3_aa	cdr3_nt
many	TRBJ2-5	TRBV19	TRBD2	CASTPGGGLQETQYF	TGTGCCAGTACCCCGGGGGGGGGTTTACAAGAGACCCAGTACTTC
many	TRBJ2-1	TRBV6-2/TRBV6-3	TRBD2	CASSYGASGRGNEQFF	TGTGCCAGCAGTTACGGGGCTAGCGGGAGGGGGAATGAGCAGTTCTTC
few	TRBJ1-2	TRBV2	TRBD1	CASSPGQGGSRGYTF	TGTGCCAGCAGCCCCGGACAGGGTGGATCGCGAGGCTACACCTTC
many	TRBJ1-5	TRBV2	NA	CASGFVGGYNQPQHF	TGTGCCAGCGGATTCGTTGGGGGATACAATCAGCCCCAGCATTTT
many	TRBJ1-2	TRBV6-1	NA	CASSGQGKSYGYTF	TGTGCCAGCAGTGGGCAGGGAAAAAGCTATGGCTACACCTTC
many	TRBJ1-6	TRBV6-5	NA	CASSYGTGMNSPLHF	TGTGCCAGCAGTTACGGGACGGGCATGAATTCACCCCTCCACTTT
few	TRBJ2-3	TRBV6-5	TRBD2	CASQNPSAAGTRQYF	TGTGCCAGCCAAAATCCCTCCGCGGCCGGGACTAGGCAGTATTTT
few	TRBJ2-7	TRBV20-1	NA	CSARDRRLDSYEQYF	TGCAGTGCTAGAGATCGGAGACTAGATTCCTACGAGCAGTACTTC
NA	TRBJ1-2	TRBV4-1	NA	CASSQGSGGSNYGYTF	TGCGCCAGCAGCCAAGGATCGGGCGGGTCTAACTATGGCTACACCTTC
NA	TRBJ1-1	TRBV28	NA	CASLPGARTEAFF	TGTGCCAGCCTCCCGGGGGCGAGGACTGAAGCTTTCTTT
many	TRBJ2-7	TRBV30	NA	CAWSVEDYEQYF	TGTGCCTGGAGTGTAGAGGACTACGAGCAGTACTTC